This TCR beta chain was sequenced during a study of cytomegalovirus exposure and HLA in healthy donors. The study, taken as a whole, reports: Specific recognition of CMV antigens was confirmed in vitro for a few chains (all CMV-associated).

Amplification used 60 Vbeta primers and 13 Jbeta primers. Assay used: immunoSEQ multiplex PCR; TCRdb lists only in-frame clones, some missing. Counted here are 90,000 to 100,000 clones, around 79% occurring once; the ten biggest clones make up 4.5% to 5.5%. A word on this clone: Its specificity is unknown.

The source is a woman in her thirties or forties in good health and CMV-seronegative. Sequencing input: PBMCs.

The CDR3 reads CASSETRTGGYEQYF. The CDR3 DNA sequence: TGTGCCAGCAGTGAAACGAGGACAGGGGGCTACGAGCAGTACTTC. This chain connects TRBV6-1 to TRBJ2-7; TRBD1 matches 10 bases. CDR3 length: 15 residues. CDR1 is MNHNS, CDR2 SASEGT, per germline. V dropped 2 bases and J dropped 3; count of bases not matched to a gene: 4.